A single sample is the source of the 8 T cell receptor beta chains below, sequenced in a study of neoadjuvant anti-PD-1 for oral cavity cancer. Assay: immunoSEQ multiplex PCR; the TCRdb copy retains only in-frame clones and omits some. The repertoire has roughly 16,000 clones, around 40% of them found once; the top ten carry 30% to 45%. Specified time point: after neoadjuvant nivolumab, at surgical resection. The sample consisted of tumor tissue, taken after nivolumab (anti-PD-1) treatment. The receptors derive from a person aged 35-79 years with oral cavity squamous cell carcinoma.

By proportion, this clone is medium-sized (0.01 to 0.1%). The V call is TRBV28, the J call TRBJ1-5; a possible D gene is TRBD1 (5 bases). This CDR3 contains 14 residues. The V end lost 2 bases, the J end lost 6 bases, and 11 bases lay between the germline ends. Germline lookup yields CDR1 MDHEN and CDR2 SYDVKM. The chain's CDR3 is CASSLLSRAQPQHF. The CDR3 DNA sequence: TGTGCCAGCAGTTTACTCTCCAGGGCTCAGCCCCAGCATTTT.

V and J are TRBV7-8 and TRBJ1-5; no clear D. The CDR3 loop spans 15 amino acids. V lost 1 base to trimming and J lost 4 bases, with 11 bases between them. The V gene's germline CDR1 is SGHVS and CDR2 FQNEAQ. CDR3 bases: TGTGCCAGCAGCTTAGGGACGGGGTGGAATCAGCCCCAGCATTTT. This codes for CASSLGTGWNQPQHF.

This clone occurred a few times. This sequence joins TRBV27 and TRBJ2-7; 7 bases line up with TRBD1. J lost 5 bases, V lost 6 bases, and 13 bases had no gene match. There are 15 residues in the CDR3. Per germline, CDR1 MNHEY and CDR2 SMNVEV (reference sequence). The DNA for the CDR3 is TGTGCCAGCAGATTTGGGGACAGCTATCAAAACGAGCAGTACTTC. It specifies CASRFGDSYQNEQYF.

This clone is judged medium-sized. The chain employs TRBV6-5 and TRBJ1-2, with D hard to call. V gave up 2 bases and J gave up 2 bases, with 9 bases separating them. This CDR3 is 14 amino acids long. Germline loops: CDR1 MNHEY, CDR2 SVGAGI. CDR3 nucleotides: TGTGCCAGCAGTTACATTTTTGGGAACTATGGCTACACCTTC. It translates to CASSYIFGNYGYTF.

In the case of this clone: Compared with germline, one end of the junction differs, possibly owing to a read error. The genes are TRBV5-1 and TRBJ1-4, with 8 bases matching TRBD1. The CDR3 is made up of 14 amino acids. In germline, CDR1 is SGHRS, CDR2 YFSETQ. CDR3 bases: TGTGCCAGCAGCCTACGGACAGGGTCAGAAAAACTGTTTTTT. Protein: CASSLRTGSEKLFF.

This chain connects TRBV6-6 to TRBJ1-2; D perhaps matches TRBD1 (5 bases). V lost 8 bases and J lost 5, with 9 bases in between. Germline CDR1 and CDR2: MNHNY and SVGAGI (reference sequence). This CDR3 comprises 11 residues. Here the CDR3 reads CASHKGYGYTF. CDR3 in DNA: TGTGCCAGCCATAAGGGGTATGGCTACACCTTC.

This chain uses TRBV6-6 with TRBJ2-7, with 9 bases that match TRBD1. CDR3 length: 15 amino acids. With 2 bases clipped from V and 6 bases from J, the junction kept 8 bases outside the gene matches. Germline V lookup: CDR1 MNHNY, CDR2 SVGAGI (reference sequence). This CDR3 is CASSYTSGTGSEQYF. The CDR3 DNA sequence: TGTGCCAGCAGTTACACCTCCGGGACAGGGTCCGAGCAGTACTTC.

The CDR3 DNA follows: TGTGCCAGCAGCGCGGACAGAGAGAACACTGAAGCTTTCTTT. Translated: CASSADRENTEAFF. J is TRBJ1-1 and V is TRBV5-6; D might be TRBD1 (6 bases). V was trimmed by 4 bases and J by 1 base, leaving 11 bases between them. Germline V lookup: CDR1 SGHDT, CDR2 YYEEEE. The CDR3 runs 14 residues.